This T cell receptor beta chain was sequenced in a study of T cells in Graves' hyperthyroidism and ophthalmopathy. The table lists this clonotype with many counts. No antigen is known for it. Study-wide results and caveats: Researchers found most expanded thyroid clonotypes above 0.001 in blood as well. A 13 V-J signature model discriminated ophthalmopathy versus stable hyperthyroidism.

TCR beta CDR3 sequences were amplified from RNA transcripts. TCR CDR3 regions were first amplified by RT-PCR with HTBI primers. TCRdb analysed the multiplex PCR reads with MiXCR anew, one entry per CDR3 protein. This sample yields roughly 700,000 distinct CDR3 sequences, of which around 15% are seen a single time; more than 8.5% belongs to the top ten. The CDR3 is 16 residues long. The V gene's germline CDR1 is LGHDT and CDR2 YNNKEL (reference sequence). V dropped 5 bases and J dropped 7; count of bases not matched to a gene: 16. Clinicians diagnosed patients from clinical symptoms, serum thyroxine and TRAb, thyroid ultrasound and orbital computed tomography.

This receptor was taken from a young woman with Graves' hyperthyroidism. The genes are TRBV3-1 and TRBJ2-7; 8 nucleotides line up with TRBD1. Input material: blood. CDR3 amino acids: CASSERDRGSLREQYF. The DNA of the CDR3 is TGTGCCAGCAGCGAAAGAGACAGGGGAAGTTTGAGGGAGCAGTACTTC.